This record concerns one TCR beta chain sequence. What it binds is not known. Produced via immunoSEQ multiplex PCR; TCRdb's table is partial and in-frame only. The table lists roughly 2.2 million clones, less than 95% of them singletons. Adults of Caucasian background living in Nashville, Tennessee made up all donors. This sample was taken from a study of shared clonotypes between healthy human individuals. Study-level findings and limits: Sharing across four donors was highest in naive CD4 (approximately 5%) and lowest in memory CD8 (about 0.4%).

V was pared by 8 bases and J by 3 bases, with 8 bases between. The V gene's germline CDR1 is SEHNR and CDR2 FQNEAQ (reference sequence). The CDR3 extends over 12 amino acids. Sequenced input: naive CD4+ T cells from PBMCs. Subset here: CD45RA+ positively selected. The sequence was collected from a man between 18 and 29 years old in good health. Some clones in this sample may be carry-over from other donors' samples. The chain is built from TRBV7-9 and TRBJ2-1; D not certain. CDR3 in amino acids: CASYGNYNEQFF. For the CDR3, the DNA is TGTGCCAGCTATGGGAACTACAATGAGCAGTTCTTC.